This T cell receptor (beta chain) stems from a study of STAT5B mutations in CD4+ large granular lymphocyte leukemia. General study findings and limits: TRBV06-family usage was enriched in top patient clones (8/27) versus controls (2/35). Main leukemic clonotypes were patient-specific, but about 25% appeared at low frequency elsewhere. Patient CD4-sorted repertoires looked more clonal than healthy CD4+ repertoires, even without putative leukemic clones.

In the case of this clone: Its matching antigen is unknown.

There are 14 residues in the CDR3. Per the germline V gene, CDR1 is LNHDA and CDR2 is SQIVND (reference sequence). The V segment lost 5 bases and the J segment 4 bases; nucleotides outside the gene matches: 5. Sequencing used immunoSEQ multiplex PCR; TCRdb keeps in-frame clones, though not all of them. The sample has some 30,000 clones, roughly 70% seen once. The sequenced sample was CD4+ T cells from blood buffy coats. The V call is TRBV19, the J call TRBJ1-2; 9 bases match TRBD1. The source of this sequence is a human donor in good health. The chain's CDR3 is CASSSGTGPYGYTF. In DNA form, the CDR3 reads TGTGCCAGTAGTTCCGGGACAGGGCCCTATGGCTACACCTTC.